This TCR beta chain was documented in a study of blood T cell repertoires in COVID-19. The wider study: Some COVID-19 samples were acute and others convalescent; all came from the United States, Italy and Spain. T cells, B-cell-depleted T cells, or PBMCs provided the cDNA or gDNA that served as material.

Per the original data handling: Amplified reference gene primers provided the basis for estimating nucleated cell counts. Measured with immunoSEQ multiplex PCR; TCRdb has only the in-frame clones, and not every one. V, J and clone size were drawn from that table, and D and trimming were deduced from the DNA. In the table there are more than 200,000 clones, nearly 90% of which are singletons. Germline values: CDR1 SGHAT, CDR2 FQNNGV. The CDR3 sequence is 17 residues long. The ends lost 0 bases at V and 3 bases at J; junction bases unmatched: 8. The table lists this clone with a count of one. This TCR was recovered from a woman aged 35 to 49 who had recovered from COVID-19. The sample taken for sequencing was peripheral blood. V gene TRBV11-2 combines with J gene TRBJ2-3; 8 bases match TRBD1. Here the CDR3 DNA reads TGTGCCAGCAGCTTAGATCCCGACAGGGGTTGGACAGATACGCAGTATTTT. Its translation: CASSLDPDRGWTDTQYF.